This T cell receptor beta chain derives from a study of identical twins. Study results and caveats: Zero-insertion findings could be partly confounded by invariant cells (MAIT and iNKT cells). Cord blood's abundant beta clonotypes had fewer insertions, unlike memory repertoires.

In TCRdb, the 5' RACE reads were re-called with MiXCR into one record per CDR3 protein. Of 690,000 or so distinct CDR3 sequences in the sample, approximately 6.1% were seen once. This clonotype was seen more than once but under ten times. Its antigen remains unknown. Germline V gene data show CDR1 as SGHRS and CDR2 as YFSETQ. There are 16 residues in the CDR3. Trimming removed 3 bases from V and 4 bases from J; junction bases left unmatched: 10. This clonotype was sampled from a man aged 18 to 35 in good health. The sample taken for sequencing was naive T cells sorted from blood. The rearrangement joins TRBV5-1 to TRBJ2-5; TRBD2 agrees at 9 bases. CDR3 in amino acids: CASSWGGLALRETQYF. The CDR3 nucleotides read TGCGCCAGCAGCTGGGGCGGACTAGCGCTTAGAGAGACCCAGTACTTC.